The next 14 T cell receptor beta chains were all read from a single sample in a study of blood T cell repertoires in COVID-19. Some clones are missing from TCRdb's copy, which holds only in-frame ones; the method was immunoSEQ multiplex PCR. The sample records 150,000 to 200,000 clones, 80% to 90% being singletons. What was sequenced was peripheral blood. Receptors were obtained from a man over 45 with active or convalescent COVID-19.

The J gene is TRBJ2-5, the V gene TRBV29-1; TRBD2 agrees at 7 bases. Germline loops: CDR1 SQVTM, CDR2 ANQGSEA. This CDR3 is 13 amino acids long. J lost 2 bases, V lost 7 bases, and 7 bases had no gene match. The chain's CDR3 is CSANLAEQETQYF. CDR3 sequence (DNA): TGCAGCGCCAATCTAGCGGAGCAAGAGACCCAGTACTTC.

This rearrangement joins TRBV28 to TRBJ2-1; TRBD1 matches at 9 bases. Per the germline V gene, CDR1 is MDHEN and CDR2 is SYDVKM. Losses at the gene ends were 6 bases for V and 3 bases for J; bases not matched to a gene: 6. The CDR3 extends over 15 amino acids. CDR3 bases: TGTGCCAGCAGCCCCCCGGGACAGGGCTACAATGAGCAGTTCTTC. Protein: CASSPPGQGYNEQFF.

The rearrangement uses TRBV6-6 and TRBJ2-7, with a weak D call TRBD2 (6 bases). This CDR3 is built from 14 residues. Trimming removed 6 bases from V and 0 bases from J, with 12 bases in between. Germline V gene lookup returns CDR1 MNHNY and CDR2 SVGAGI (reference sequence). CDR3 nucleotide sequence: TGTGCCAGCAGCCTGGGGACTTTCTCCTACGAGCAGTACTTC. It codes for CASSLGTFSYEQYF.

This sequence joins TRBV29-1 and TRBJ2-3, with 8 positions matching TRBD2. The length of the CDR3 is 17 residues. CDR1 is SQVTM, CDR2 ANQGSEA, per germline. The trim removed 2 bases at V and 0 bases at J, leaving 10 bases unmatched. The CDR3 reads CSVESAGGTYSTDTQYF. CDR3 bases: TGCAGCGTTGAATCGGCGGGGGGCACATACAGCACAGATACGCAGTATTTT.

The chain joins TRBV10-3 to TRBJ1-2; the D is unclear. CDR3 length: 15 amino acids. Trimming left V 3 bases short and J 3 bases short, with 14 bases between. Germline V CDR1 and CDR2: ENHRY, SYGVKD. The CDR3 DNA reads TGTGCCATCAGTGAAAGTCCCTCATCGGACTATGGCTACACCTTC. Its translation is CAISESPSSDYGYTF.

The V gene is TRBV5-1, the J gene TRBJ2-3; 11 nucleotides agree with TRBD2. The CDR3 spans 15 residues. V was clipped by 2 bases and J by 5 bases; unmatched bases: 4. CDR1 SGHRS and CDR2 YFSETQ come from the germline V gene. CDR3 loop: CASSLLAGVVDTQYF. The CDR3 DNA reads as TGCGCCAGCAGCTTACTAGCGGGAGTTGTAGATACGCAGTATTTT. Complete variable domain (other parts from reference TRBV5-1 and TRBJ2-3): KAGVTQTPRYLIKTRGQQVTLSCSPISGHRSVSWYQQTPGQGLQFLFEYFSETQRNKGNFPGRFSGRQFSNSRSEMNVSTLELGDSALYLCASSLLAGVVDTQYFGPGTRLTVL.

V and J are TRBV29-1 and TRBJ1-1, with unresolved D. V was shortened by 5 bases and J by 6 bases, with 7 bases between the two germline ends. The CDR3 contains 10 residues. Germline CDR1 is SQVTM and CDR2 is ANQGSEA. This CDR3 reads CSVRGAEAFF. CDR3 bases: TGCAGCGTTCGAGGAGCTGAAGCTTTCTTT.

A single count supports this clone. The V call is TRBV23-1, the J call TRBJ1-4, with D possibly TRBD1 on 6 matching bases. TRBV23-1 is sorted into the ORF group, with uncertain function. V lost 3 bases and J lost 4, with 12 bases in between. This CDR3 has 15 residues. CDR3 in DNA: TGCGCCAGCAGTCAGCGGACAGAATATAATGAAAAACTGTTTTTT. Its translation is CASSQRTEYNEKLFF.

The chain combines TRBV27 with TRBJ1-1; possible D gene TRBD1, 5 bases. Germline lookup yields CDR1 MNHEY and CDR2 SMNVEV (reference sequence). Between the trimmed V and J ends, which lost 5 bases and 3 bases, there was a span of 16 bases. This CDR3 region has 15 residues. CDR3 sequence: CASSPRRLTDTEAFF. CDR3 nucleotide sequence: TGTGCCAGCAGTCCGCGGCGGTTGACAGACACTGAAGCTTTCTTT.

J is TRBJ1-1 and V is TRBV6-6; D ambiguous. V lost 5 bases and J 4 bases, leaving 11 bases between the germline ends. The germline V gene encodes CDR1 MNHNY and CDR2 SVGAGI (reference sequence). CDR3 length: 13 amino acids. CDR3 loop: CASSTLGSTEAFF. The CDR3 region has the DNA TGTGCCAGCAGTACCCTCGGGAGCACTGAAGCTTTCTTT.

The gene calls are TRBV19 and TRBJ2-7, with D possibly matching TRBD1 (5 bases). Trimming took off 7 bases at V and 2 bases at J, with 15 bases between the two ends. The CDR3 contains 14 residues. Germline V lookup: CDR1 LNHDA, CDR2 SQIVND (reference sequence). DNA for the CDR3: TGTGCCAGTATGCGCACAGGCGAAACCTACGAGCAGTACTTC. The encoded protein is CASMRTGETYEQYF.

This clone appeared a few times. V and J are TRBV14 and TRBJ2-6, with unresolved D. This CDR3 has 15 residues. CDR1 is SGHDN, CDR2 FVKESK, per germline. Trimming stripped 1 base from V and 2 bases from J, with 6 bases between. As DNA, the CDR3 is TGTGCCAGCAGCCAAGGTGCGGCTGGGGCCAACGTCCTGACTTTC. It encodes CASSQGAAGANVLTF.

The CDR3 DNA sequence: TGTGCCAGTAGTATTTGGACAGCCTATGGCTACACCTTC. Protein product: CASSIWTAYGYTF. The V call is TRBV19, the J call TRBJ1-2; tentatively, D is TRBD1 (6 bases). The ends were cut back, 3 bases at V and 4 bases at J, with 9 bases in the middle. The CDR3 has 13 residues. CDR1 is LNHDA and CDR2 is SQIVND in the germline V gene (reference sequence).

V is TRBV9 and J is TRBJ2-4; 8 nucleotides agree with TRBD2. Trimming took 0 bases from V and 4 from J; bases not matched to a gene: 6. The CDR3 covers 16 residues. From germline, CDR1 is SGDLS and CDR2 YYNGEE. The CDR3 protein is CASSVGISGKKNIQYF. In DNA form, the CDR3 reads TGTGCCAGCAGCGTAGGTATTAGCGGGAAGAAAAACATTCAGTACTTC. Based on the CDR3 plus reference TRBV9 and TRBJ2-4, the full variable domain is DSGVTQTPKHLITATGQRVTLRCSPRSGDLSVYWYQQSLDQGLQFLIQYYNGEERAKGNILERFSAQQFPDLHSELNLSSLELGDSALYFCASSVGISGKKNIQYFGAGTRLSVL.